The rows below give T cell receptor beta chains drawn from one sample of a study of blood T cell repertoires in COVID-19. Repertoires were generated with immunoSEQ multiplex PCR, while TCRdb's copy carries only in-frame clones and drops some. Of 95,000 or so clones in the sample, roughly 80% were seen once. The sequenced material came from peripheral blood. The receptor set was obtained from a man aged 80 or over with active or convalescent COVID-19. CDR3s include the opening cysteine and the closing phenylalanine or tryptophan. Fields, in order: V gene, J gene, clone size, D gene, CDR3 DNA, CDR3 protein. D genes are given only for firm matches. Rows may omit the clone size; those that give it use once, few, many or a size class.

TRBV16,TRBJ2-4,.,.,TGTGCCAGCAGCCGCGAAGGGGTAGCCAAAAACATTCAGTACTTC,CASSREGVAKNIQYF
TRBV3-1/TRBV3-2,TRBJ1-2,.,TRBD1,TGTGCCAGCAGCCAAATAGGACAGGGGGCTGTCTCTGGCTACACCTTC,CASSQIGQGAVSGYTF
TRBV10-3,TRBJ1-5,few,.,TGTGCCATCAGCTCACCCGCGGGGACTAGCAATCAGCCCCAGCATTTT,CAISSPAGTSNQPQHF
TRBV5-1,TRBJ1-1,.,.,TGCGCCAGCAGCCCAGGACAGTCTTTGAACACTGAAGCTTTCTTT,CASSPGQSLNTEAFF
TRBV14,TRBJ1-1,.,.,TGTGCCAGCAGCCAAGTGGAGCGTCCGAACACTGAAGCTTTCTTT,CASSQVERPNTEAFF
TRBV3-1/TRBV3-2,TRBJ1-3,.,.,TGTGCCAGCAGCCAAAAGCGAACAGGCTCTGGAAACACCATATATTTT,CASSQKRTGSGNTIYF
TRBV2,TRBJ1-5,once,TRBD1,TGTGCCAGCAGTGCCCTACAGGGGGGAAATCAGCCCCAGCATTTT,CASSALQGGNQPQHF
TRBV10-1,TRBJ2-1,once,TRBD2,TGCGCCAGCCTCCCTAGCGGGGGGGCGTCGAATGAGCAGTTCTTC,CASLPSGGASNEQFF
TRBV6-5,TRBJ2-7,.,.,TGTGCCAGCAGTTACCCTTCGGGGAAAACCTACGAGCAGTACTTC,CASSYPSGKTYEQYF
TRBV2,TRBJ1-2,.,.,TGTGCCAGCAGAAGTGACACTGCTAACTATGGCTACACCTTC,CASRSDTANYGYTF
TRBV5-4,TRBJ2-7,.,TRBD1,TGTGCCAGCTCCCTTTTCCTCGAGACAGGGGATTCGAAACAGTACTTC,CASSLFLETGDSKQYF
TRBV2,TRBJ1-2,.,TRBD1,TGTGCCAGCAGTGGACAGGGCTATGGCTACACCTTC,CASSGQGYGYTF
TRBV7-2,TRBJ2-7,.,.,TGTGCCAGCAGCTTAGCCAGGGTTTACGAGCAGTACTTC,CASSLARVYEQYF
TRBV7-9,TRBJ2-7,few,.,TGTGCCAGCAGCAGAGACAGCTGGGACTACGAGCAGTACTTC,CASSRDSWDYEQYF
TRBV11-2,TRBJ2-7,.,TRBD1,TGTGCCAGCAGCCGGGACAGGAACTCCTACGAGCAGTACTTC,CASSRDRNSYEQYF
TRBV4-1,TRBJ2-7,.,.,TGCGCCAGCAGCCAAGACCCACACGGAGCTGGAATGGGCTACGAGCAGTACTTC,CASSQDPHGAGMGYEQYF
TRBV3-1/TRBV3-2,TRBJ1-6,.,TRBD1,TGTGCCAGCGAGAAGACAGGGGGTAATTCACCCCTCCACTTT,CASEKTGGNSPLHF
TRBV29-1,TRBJ2-3,.,TRBD1,TGCAGCCTTAGTCACAGGGGCAGCACAGATACGCAGTATTTT,CSLSHRGSTDTQYF
TRBV9,TRBJ2-2,.,TRBD2,TGTGCCAGCAGCGTACTAGCGGGGTGGAACACCGGGGAGCTGTTTTTT,CASSVLAGWNTGELFF
TRBV24-1,TRBJ2-5,few,TRBD1,TGTGCCACCAGTGAACAGGGGGAGACCCAGTACTTC,CATSEQGETQYF
TRBV19,TRBJ2-5,once,TRBD2,TGTGCCAGTAGTCCGGTGGGGGGGTCCCAGTACTTC,CASSPVGGSQYF
TRBV10-2,TRBJ2-3,.,TRBD2,TGCGCCAGCAGTTCCCCTAGCGGGGAAACAGATACGCAGTATTTT,CASSSPSGETDTQYF
TRBV6-2/TRBV6-3,TRBJ2-2,.,.,TGTGCCAGCAGTTGGTCCCCGGCGAGGAGCACCGGGGAGCTGTTTTTT,CASSWSPARSTGELFF
TRBV7-4,TRBJ2-1,.,TRBD1,TGTGCCCCCGACAGGGCCTACAATGAGCAGTTCTTC,CAPDRAYNEQFF
TRBV18,TRBJ2-4,.,.,TGTGCCAGCTCACCACCTGCGCCCATAGCCAAAAACATTCAGTACTTC,CASSPPAPIAKNIQYF
TRBV7-9,TRBJ1-6,once,TRBD1,TGTGCCAGCAGCCCATCCGGACAGGAGGATTCACCCCTCCACTTT,CASSPSGQEDSPLHF
TRBV19,TRBJ2-1,.,.,TGTGCCAGTAGCCCACAGGGATATGAGCAGTTCTTC,CASSPQGYEQFF
TRBV6-2/TRBV6-3,TRBJ1-1,.,TRBD1,TGTGCCAGCAGTACTCGGGACAGGGGGCCGGGGACTGAAGCTTTCTTT,CASSTRDRGPGTEAFF
TRBV7-2,TRBJ2-7,.,.,TGTGCCAGCAGCTTGGCAGGGGCCTACGAGCAGTACTTC,CASSLAGAYEQYF
TRBV4-3,TRBJ2-2,.,.,TGCGCCAGCAGCCAAGATGTCAGCAACCCCGGGGGCGGGGAGCTGTTTTTT,CASSQDVSNPGGGELFF
TRBV15,TRBJ2-7,.,.,TGTGCCACCAGCAGAGACAGTTCCGAGCAGTACTTC,CATSRDSSEQYF
TRBV28,TRBJ1-6,.,TRBD1,TGTGCCAGCAGTCGGACAGGGAATCAGAATTCACCCCTCCACTTT,CASSRTGNQNSPLHF
TRBV6-4,TRBJ2-3,.,.,TGTGCCAGCAGTGACTCTCAGGGGGATACGCAGTATTTT,CASSDSQGDTQYF
TRBV7-9,TRBJ2-1,.,TRBD2,TGTGCCAGCAGCTCTAGCGGGGGGGCGTACAATGAGCAGTTCTTC,CASSSSGGAYNEQFF
TRBV2,TRBJ1-2,.,.,TGTGCCAGCAGTGAACGGGGTAGGCTCTATGGCTACACCTTC,CASSERGRLYGYTF
TRBV15,TRBJ2-5,once,.,TGTGCCACCAGCAGAGAGGGACTTACACAAGAGACCCAGTACTTC,CATSREGLTQETQYF